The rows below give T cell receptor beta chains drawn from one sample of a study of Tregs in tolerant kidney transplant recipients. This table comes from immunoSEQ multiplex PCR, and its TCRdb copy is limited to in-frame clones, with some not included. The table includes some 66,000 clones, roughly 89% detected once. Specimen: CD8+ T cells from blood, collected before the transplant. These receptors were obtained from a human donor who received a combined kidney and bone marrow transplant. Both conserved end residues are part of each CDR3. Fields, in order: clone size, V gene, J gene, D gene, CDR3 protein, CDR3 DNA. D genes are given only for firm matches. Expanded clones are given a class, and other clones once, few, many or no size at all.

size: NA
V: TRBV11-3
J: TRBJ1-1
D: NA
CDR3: CASSLRGARSEAFF
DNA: TGTGCCAGCAGCTTACGGGGGGCGCGGAGTGAAGCTTTCTTT

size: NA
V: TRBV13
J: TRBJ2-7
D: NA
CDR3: CASSLSPSGTYEQYF
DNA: TGTGCCAGCAGCTTATCGCCCTCAGGAACCTACGAGCAGTACTTC

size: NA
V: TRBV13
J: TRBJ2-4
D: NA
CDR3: CASSSGIAKNIQYF
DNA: TGTGCCAGCAGCTCCGGGATAGCCAAAAACATTCAGTACTTC

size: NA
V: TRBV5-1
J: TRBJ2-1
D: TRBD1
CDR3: CASSHRDSSYNEQFF
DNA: TGCGCCAGCAGCCACCGGGACAGCTCCTACAATGAGCAGTTCTTC

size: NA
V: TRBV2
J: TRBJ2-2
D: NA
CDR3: CASSPGVWELFF
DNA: TGTGCCAGCAGCCCGGGTGTTTGGGAGCTGTTTTTT

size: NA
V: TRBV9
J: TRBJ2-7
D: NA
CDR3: CASSVGRYTTASYEQYF
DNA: TGTGCCAGCAGCGTGGGCCGATACACAACCGCTTCCTACGAGCAGTACTTC

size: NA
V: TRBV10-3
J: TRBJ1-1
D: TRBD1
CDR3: CAISGQGGTEAFF
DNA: TGTGCCATCAGTGGACAGGGTGGAACTGAAGCTTTCTTT

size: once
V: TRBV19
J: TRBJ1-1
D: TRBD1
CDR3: CASSSNRGRAEAFF
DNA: TGTGCCAGTAGTTCCAACAGGGGGAGGGCTGAAGCTTTCTTT

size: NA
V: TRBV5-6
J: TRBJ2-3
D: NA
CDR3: CASSLLFRGYSTDTQYF
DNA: TGTGCCAGCAGCTTGTTATTCAGGGGCTATAGCACAGATACGCAGTATTTT

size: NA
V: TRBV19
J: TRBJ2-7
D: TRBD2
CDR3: CASSTSTSGIYEQYF
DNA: TGTGCCAGTAGTACCTCTACTAGCGGGATTTACGAGCAGTACTTC

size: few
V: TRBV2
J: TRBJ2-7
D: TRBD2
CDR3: CASRPTGTSGSVISYEQYF
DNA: TGTGCCAGCAGACCCACCGGGACTAGCGGGAGTGTGATCTCCTACGAGCAGTACTTC

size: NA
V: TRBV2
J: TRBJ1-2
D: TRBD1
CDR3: CASRYSEGAYYGYTF
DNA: TGTGCCAGCAGATACTCTGAGGGGGCGTACTATGGCTACACCTTC

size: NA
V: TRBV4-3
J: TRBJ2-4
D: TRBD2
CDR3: CASSQDRVGGFKNIQYF
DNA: TGCGCCAGCAGCCAAGATAGAGTCGGGGGGTTCAAAAACATTCAGTACTTC

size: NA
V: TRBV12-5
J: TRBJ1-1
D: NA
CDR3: CASGGKSGEAFF
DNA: TGTGCTAGTGGCGGTAAATCAGGGGAAGCTTTCTTT

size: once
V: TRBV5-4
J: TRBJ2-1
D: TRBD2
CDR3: CASSLGLAGGIGNEQFF
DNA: TGTGCCAGCAGCTTGGGACTAGCGGGAGGGATTGGGAATGAGCAGTTCTTC

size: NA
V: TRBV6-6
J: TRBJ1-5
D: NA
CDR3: CASTRAVEGQPQHF
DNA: TGTGCCAGCACCCGGGCCGTGGAGGGTCAGCCCCAGCATTTT

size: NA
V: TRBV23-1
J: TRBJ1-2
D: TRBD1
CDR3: CASSQSGYGTGFRGYTF
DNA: TGCGCCAGCAGTCAATCAGGTTATGGGACAGGGTTCCGGGGCTACACCTTC

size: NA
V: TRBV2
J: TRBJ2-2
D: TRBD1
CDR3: CASDRGRAGELFF
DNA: TGTGCCAGTGACAGGGGACGCGCCGGGGAGCTGTTTTTT

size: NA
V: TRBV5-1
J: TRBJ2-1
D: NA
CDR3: CASSFWPGGGNEQFF
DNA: TGCGCCAGCAGCTTTTGGCCCGGGGGAGGCAATGAGCAGTTCTTC

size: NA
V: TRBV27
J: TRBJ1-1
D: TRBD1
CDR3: CASSPFIGTDNTEAFF
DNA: TGTGCCAGCAGTCCCTTCATAGGGACAGACAACACTGAAGCTTTCTTT

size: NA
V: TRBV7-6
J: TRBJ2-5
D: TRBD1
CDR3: CASSLIFGDRETQYF
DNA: TGTGCCAGCAGCTTAATCTTTGGGGACAGGGAGACCCAGTACTTC

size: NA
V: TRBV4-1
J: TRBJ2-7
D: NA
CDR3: CASSQEGARLGEQYF
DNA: TGCGCCAGCAGCCAAGAAGGGGCAAGACTAGGCGAGCAGTACTTC

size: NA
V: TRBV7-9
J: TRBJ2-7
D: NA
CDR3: CASSLDLAPYEQYF
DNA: TGTGCCAGCAGCTTAGATCTGGCTCCCTACGAGCAGTACTTC

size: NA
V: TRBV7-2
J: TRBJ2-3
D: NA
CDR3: CASSLAGSVADTQYF
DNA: TGTGCCAGCAGCTTAGCGGGTAGCGTGGCAGATACGCAGTATTTT

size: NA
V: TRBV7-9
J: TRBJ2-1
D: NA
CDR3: CASSPTTSSYNEQFF
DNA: TGTGCCAGCAGCCCTACGACTAGCTCCTACAATGAGCAGTTCTTC

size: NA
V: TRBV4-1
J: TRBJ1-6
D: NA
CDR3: CASSQAGGGSPLHF
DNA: TGCGCCAGCAGCCAAGCTGGGGGCGGTTCACCCCTCCACTTT

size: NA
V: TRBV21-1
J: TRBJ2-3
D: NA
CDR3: CASSKGTCRAPDTQYF
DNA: TGTGCCAGCAGCAAAGGGACATGCAGGGCTCCAGATACGCAGTATTTT

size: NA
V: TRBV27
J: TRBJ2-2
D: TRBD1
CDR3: CASSSEDRGDTGELFF
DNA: TGTGCCAGCAGTTCCGAGGACAGGGGTGACACCGGGGAGCTGTTTTTT